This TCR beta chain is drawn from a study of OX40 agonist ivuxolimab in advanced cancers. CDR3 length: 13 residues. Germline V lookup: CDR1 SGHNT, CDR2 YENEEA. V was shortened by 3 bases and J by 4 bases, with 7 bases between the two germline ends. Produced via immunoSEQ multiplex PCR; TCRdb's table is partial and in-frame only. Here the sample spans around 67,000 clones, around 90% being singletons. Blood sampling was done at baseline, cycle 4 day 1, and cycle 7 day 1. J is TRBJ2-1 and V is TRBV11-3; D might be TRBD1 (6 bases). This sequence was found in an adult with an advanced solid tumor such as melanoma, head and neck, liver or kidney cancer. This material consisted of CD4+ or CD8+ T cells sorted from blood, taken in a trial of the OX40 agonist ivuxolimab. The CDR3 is CASSLGAYNEQFF. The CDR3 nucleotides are TGTGCCAGCAGCTTGGGGGCTTACAATGAGCAGTTCTTC.